The entry that follows covers one TCR beta chain sequence. While infection was still active, Seattle patients were enrolled and then followed longitudinally. J was trimmed by 6 bases and V by 4 bases; bases with no gene match: 7. Germline CDR1 and CDR2: SQVTM and ANQGSEA. CDR3 length: 13 residues. This entry is derived from a study of blood T cell repertoires in COVID-19. Looking at the study overall: The United States, Italy and Spain supplied acute and convalescent COVID-19 samples.

Authors' data handling: Cell counts per sample came from amplifying reference gene primers. The data were produced by immunoSEQ multiplex PCR, yet TCRdb's version contains in-frame clones alone and is incomplete. V, J and clone size reflect that table, while D and trimming were determined from the DNA. The top ten clones hold roughly 7% of a sample with about 87,000 clones, 90% of them seen once. Specimen: peripheral blood. The TCR originated in a young man with COVID-19, enrolled during active disease. The rearrangement links TRBV29-1 to TRBJ2-3; 7 bases are a match to TRBD2. CDR3 amino acids: CSVGSREWDTQYF. DNA for the CDR3: TGCAGCGTTGGTTCGCGGGAGTGGGATACGCAGTATTTT.